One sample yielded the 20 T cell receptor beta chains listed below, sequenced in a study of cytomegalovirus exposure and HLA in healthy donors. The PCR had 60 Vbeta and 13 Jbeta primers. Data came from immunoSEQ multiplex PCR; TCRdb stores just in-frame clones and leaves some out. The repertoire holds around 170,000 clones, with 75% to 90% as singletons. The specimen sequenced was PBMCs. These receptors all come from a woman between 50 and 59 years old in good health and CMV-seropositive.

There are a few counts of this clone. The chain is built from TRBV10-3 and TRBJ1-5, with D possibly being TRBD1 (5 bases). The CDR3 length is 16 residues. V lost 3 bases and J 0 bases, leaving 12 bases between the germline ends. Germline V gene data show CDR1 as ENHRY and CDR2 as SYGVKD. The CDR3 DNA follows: TGTGCCATCAGTGACAGGGCGCCTAATAGCAATCAGCCCCAGCATTTT. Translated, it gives CAISDRAPNSNQPQHF.

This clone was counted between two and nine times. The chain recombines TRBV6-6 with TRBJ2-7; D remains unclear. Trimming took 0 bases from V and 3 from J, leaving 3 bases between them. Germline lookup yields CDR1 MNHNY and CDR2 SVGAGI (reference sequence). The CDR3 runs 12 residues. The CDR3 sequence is CASSYSSYEQYF. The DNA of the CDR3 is TGTGCCAGCAGTTACTCCAGCTACGAGCAGTACTTC.

The CDR3 nucleotides are TGTGCCAGCAGCTTCGGAGCGGGGAGACAAGAGACCCAGTACTTC. Its translation: CASSFGAGRQETQYF. The chain uses TRBV7-9 and TRBJ2-5, with 7 bases fitting TRBD2. The CDR3 is made up of 15 amino acids. Unmatched junction bases numbered 6, after V lost 3 bases and J lost 2 bases. CDR1 is SEHNR and CDR2 is FQNEAQ in the germline V gene (reference sequence).

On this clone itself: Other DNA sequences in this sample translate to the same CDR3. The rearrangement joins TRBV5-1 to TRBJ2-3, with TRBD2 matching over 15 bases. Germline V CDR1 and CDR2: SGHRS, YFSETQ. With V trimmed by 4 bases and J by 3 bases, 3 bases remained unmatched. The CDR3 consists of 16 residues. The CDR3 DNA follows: TGCGCCAGCAGCCCGGGACTAGCGGGGGGAACAGATACGCAGTATTTT. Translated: CASSPGLAGGTDTQYF.

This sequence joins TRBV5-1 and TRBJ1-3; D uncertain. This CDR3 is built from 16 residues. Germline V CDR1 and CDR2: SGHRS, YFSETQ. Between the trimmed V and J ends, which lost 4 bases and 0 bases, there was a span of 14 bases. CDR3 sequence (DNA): TGCGCCAGCAGCCCGGGTGTGGGTTCCTCTGGAAACACCATATATTTT. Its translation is CASSPGVGSSGNTIYF.

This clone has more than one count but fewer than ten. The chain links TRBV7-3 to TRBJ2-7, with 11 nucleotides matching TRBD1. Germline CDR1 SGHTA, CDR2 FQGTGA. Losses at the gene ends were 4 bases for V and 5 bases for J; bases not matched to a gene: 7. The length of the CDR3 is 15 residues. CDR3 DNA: TGTGCCAGCAGCTCGATCCGGGACAGGGGGAACGAGCAGTACTTC. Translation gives CASSSIRDRGNEQYF.

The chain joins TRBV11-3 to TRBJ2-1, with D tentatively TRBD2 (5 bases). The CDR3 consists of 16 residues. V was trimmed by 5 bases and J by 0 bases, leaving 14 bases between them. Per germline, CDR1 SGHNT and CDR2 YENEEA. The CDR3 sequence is CASSPRTSHSYNEQFF. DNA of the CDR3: TGTGCCAGCAGCCCCCGGACTTCACACTCCTACAATGAGCAGTTCTTC.

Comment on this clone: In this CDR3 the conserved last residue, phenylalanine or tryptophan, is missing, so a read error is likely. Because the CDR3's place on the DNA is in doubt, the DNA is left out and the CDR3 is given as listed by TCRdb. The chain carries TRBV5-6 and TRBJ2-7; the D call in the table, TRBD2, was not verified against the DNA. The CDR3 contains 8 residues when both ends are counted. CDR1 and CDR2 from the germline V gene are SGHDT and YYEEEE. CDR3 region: CASSLLLS.

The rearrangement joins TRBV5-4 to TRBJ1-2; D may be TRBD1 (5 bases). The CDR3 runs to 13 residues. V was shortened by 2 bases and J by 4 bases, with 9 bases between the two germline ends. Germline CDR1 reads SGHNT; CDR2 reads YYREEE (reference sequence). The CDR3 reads CASSFRDFYGYTF. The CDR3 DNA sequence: TGTGCCAGCAGCTTCAGGGATTTCTATGGCTACACCTTC.

The DNA for the CDR3 is TGTGCCAGCAGAACTCAGGGGAGTGTCACTGAAGCTTTCTTT. It encodes CASRTQGSVTEAFF. The chain links TRBV2 to TRBJ1-1; D possibly corresponds to TRBD1 (6 bases). This CDR3 contains 14 residues. Germline V gene sequence: CDR1 SNHLY, CDR2 FYNNEI. Deletions cut 6 bases from V and 4 bases from J, with 15 bases between.

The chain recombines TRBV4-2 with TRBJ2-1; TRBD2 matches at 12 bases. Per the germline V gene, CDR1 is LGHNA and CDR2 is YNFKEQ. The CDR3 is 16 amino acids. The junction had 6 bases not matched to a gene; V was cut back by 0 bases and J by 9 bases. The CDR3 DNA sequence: TGTGCCAGCAGCCAAGATGCTAGCGGGGGGGAGCGTGAGCAGTTCTTC. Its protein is CASSQDASGGEREQFF.

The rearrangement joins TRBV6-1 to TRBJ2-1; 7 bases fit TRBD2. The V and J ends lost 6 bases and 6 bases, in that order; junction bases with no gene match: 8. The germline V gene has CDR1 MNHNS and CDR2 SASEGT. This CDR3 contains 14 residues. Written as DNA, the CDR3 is TGTGCCAGCAGCCCCCGGACTAGAGCCAATGAGCAGTTCTTC. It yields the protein CASSPRTRANEQFF.

CDR3 coding DNA: TGTGCCAGCGCAGGGGCGGATACGCAGTATTTT. Residues: CASAGADTQYF. The chain combines TRBV2 with TRBJ2-3; D is perhaps TRBD1 (6 bases). Germline lookup yields CDR1 SNHLY and CDR2 FYNNEI. Trimming took 8 bases from V and 6 from J, leaving 9 bases between them. The CDR3 covers 11 residues.

The CDR3 nucleotides are TGTGCCAGCAGGGCGACGGGGTTGGGCGAAAAACTGTTTTTT. Amino acids: CASRATGLGEKLFF. The V and J genes are TRBV27 and TRBJ1-4; D not certain. The CDR3 has 14 residues. Trimming removed 6 bases at V and 8 bases at J, with 16 bases between. Germline CDR1 reads MNHEY; CDR2 reads SMNVEV (reference sequence).

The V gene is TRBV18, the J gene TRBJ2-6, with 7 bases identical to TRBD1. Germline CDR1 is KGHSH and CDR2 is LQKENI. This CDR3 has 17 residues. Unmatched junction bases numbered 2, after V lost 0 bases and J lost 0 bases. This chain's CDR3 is CASSPPGGGSGANVLTF. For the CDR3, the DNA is TGTGCCAGCTCACCACCAGGGGGCGGCTCTGGGGCCAACGTCCTGACTTTC.

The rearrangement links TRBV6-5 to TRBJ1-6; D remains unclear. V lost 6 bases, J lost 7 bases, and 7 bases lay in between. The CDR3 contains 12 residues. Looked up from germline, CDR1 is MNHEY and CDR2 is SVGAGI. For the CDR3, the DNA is TGTGCCAGCAGGATGCAGAATTCACCCCTCCACTTT. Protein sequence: CASRMQNSPLHF.

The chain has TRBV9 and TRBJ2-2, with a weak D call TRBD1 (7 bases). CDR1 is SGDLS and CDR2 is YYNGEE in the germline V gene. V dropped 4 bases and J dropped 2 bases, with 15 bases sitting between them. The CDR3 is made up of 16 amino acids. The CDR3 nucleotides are TGTGCCAGCAGCCTAGGGGGGACAGCCAACACCGGGGAGCTGTTTTTT. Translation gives CASSLGGTANTGELFF.

Here the CDR3 reads CASSTAGANVLTF. In DNA, the CDR3 is TGTGCCAGCAGTACGGCTGGGGCCAACGTCCTGACTTTC. The chain combines TRBV28 with TRBJ2-6; D is unresolved. The CDR3 is 13 residues long. Germline loops: CDR1 MDHEN, CDR2 SYDVKM. Trimming left V 5 bases short and J 2 bases short, with 4 bases between.

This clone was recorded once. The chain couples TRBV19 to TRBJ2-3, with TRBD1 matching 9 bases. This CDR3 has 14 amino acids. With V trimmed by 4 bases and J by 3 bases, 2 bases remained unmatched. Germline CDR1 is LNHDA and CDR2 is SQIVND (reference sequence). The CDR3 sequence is CASSRGTGTDTQYF. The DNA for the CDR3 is TGTGCCAGTAGTAGAGGGACAGGGACAGATACGCAGTATTTT.

Here the CDR3 reads CASSYSSGAQQETQYF. The DNA for the CDR3 is TGTGCCAGCAGTTACTCGAGTGGGGCCCAGCAAGAGACCCAGTACTTC. V and J are TRBV6-6 and TRBJ2-5; tentative D call: TRBD1 (5 bases). CDR3 size: 16 residues. Trimming pared 0 bases from V and 2 bases from J, leaving 13 bases between. Germline values: CDR1 MNHNY, CDR2 SVGAGI (reference sequence).